Each of the 19 T cell receptor beta chains below was sequenced from the same sample in a study of neurological immune-mediated disorders. Each CDR3 protein is one row after TCRdb ran MiXCR on the 5' RACE reads. The sample lists around 30,000 distinct CDR3 sequences; about 3.8% were seen once. The sequencing input was CD4+ T cells from blood. These receptors were collected from a middle-aged woman in good health.

This clonotype was seen ten or more times. The genes are TRBV5-1 and TRBJ2-2; maybe TRBD2 (7 bases). The germline gives CDR1 SGHRS, CDR2 YFSETQ. Deletions cut 4 bases from V and 4 bases from J, with 11 bases between. The CDR3 is 14 amino acids. CDR3 loop: CASSTGTTTGELFF. The CDR3 nucleotides read TGCGCCAGCAGCACAGGGACTACCACCGGGGAGCTGTTTTTT.

This clonotype has a count of ten or more. The chain is built from TRBV18 and TRBJ2-1; a possible D gene is TRBD1 (5 bases). V was shortened by 4 bases and J by 4 bases, with 5 bases between the two germline ends. Germline CDR1 is KGHSH and CDR2 is LQKENI. The CDR3 spans 12 residues. This chain's CDR3 is CASSQGYNEQFF. The CDR3 region has the DNA TGTGCCAGCTCACAGGGGTACAATGAGCAGTTCTTC.

V and J are TRBV27 and TRBJ2-1; TRBD2 might be the D (6 bases). V shed 5 bases and J shed 5 bases, with 16 bases lying between them. Germline CDR1 and CDR2: MNHEY and SMNVEV (reference sequence). This CDR3 spans 15 amino acids. The CDR3: CASSPTFGGNNEQFF. The CDR3 coding sequence is TGTGCCAGCAGTCCGACGTTTGGGGGGAACAATGAGCAGTTCTTC.

This clonotype was found many times. V and J are TRBV2 and TRBJ1-1; 8 bases are a match to TRBD1. Trimming cost V 2 bases and J 5 bases; bases outside gene matches: 4. Germline CDR1 is SNHLY and CDR2 is FYNNEI. The CDR3 is 14 amino acids. For the CDR3, the DNA is TGTGCCAGCAGTGAAAGGACAGGGAGGACTGAAGCTTTCTTT. Its translation is CASSERTGRTEAFF.

At least ten counts were recorded for this clonotype. The chain joins TRBV7-2 to TRBJ1-2; 7 bases are a match to TRBD1. CDR3 size: 15 residues. The V gene's germline CDR1 is SGHTA and CDR2 FQGNSA. J lost 0 bases, V lost 5 bases, and 6 bases had no gene match. The CDR3 region is CASSPQGTTNYGYTF. In DNA, the CDR3 is TGTGCCAGCAGCCCACAGGGGACCACTAACTATGGCTACACCTTC.

In its sample, this clonotype was seen many times. The rearrangement links TRBV5-1 to TRBJ2-3; no definite D call. Per germline, CDR1 SGHRS and CDR2 YFSETQ. This CDR3 contains 13 residues. Trimming removed 4 bases from V and 4 bases from J, with 10 bases in between. CDR3 nucleotide sequence: TGCGCCAGCAGCCTGGGATTCGCAGATACGCAGTATTTT. This translates into CASSLGFADTQYF.

This clonotype was detected many times. The V and J genes are TRBV20-1 and TRBJ2-7; 10 positions match TRBD1. The V segment lost 0 bases and the J segment 5 bases; nucleotides outside the gene matches: 7. Germline assignment: CDR1 DFQATT and CDR2 SNEGSKA (reference sequence). The CDR3 runs to 15 residues. The CDR3 coding sequence is TGCAGTGCTAGAGATAGGGGACAGGGGACGAACGAGCAGTACTTC. As protein: CSARDRGQGTNEQYF.

This clonotype counts as medium-sized. V is TRBV20-1 and J is TRBJ2-7, with 8 bases lining up with TRBD2. CDR3 length equals 15 residues. The junction had 12 bases not matched to a gene; V was cut back by 4 bases and J by 4 bases. Germline V CDR1 and CDR2: DFQATT, SNEGSKA (reference sequence). CDR3 in DNA: TGCAGTGCTACCAGATTAAGGGCGGGAGGTTACGAGCAGTACTTC. Translation gives CSATRLRAGGYEQYF.

Ten or more counts support this clonotype. The chain joins TRBV5-1 to TRBJ1-4; TRBD1 matches 11 bases. The CDR3 has 15 residues. Germline CDR1 is SGHRS and CDR2 is YFSETQ. Trimming at V came to 4 bases and at J to 7 bases, leaving 6 bases not matched to a gene. Here the CDR3 DNA reads TGCGCCAGCAGCCTCGGGACAGGGGGACGTGAAAAACTGTTTTTT. Encoded protein: CASSLGTGGREKLFF. The variable domain in full, completed from reference TRBV5-1 and TRBJ1-4, reads KAGVTQTPRYLIKTRGQQVTLSCSPISGHRSVSWYQQTPGQGLQFLFEYFSETQRNKGNFPGRFSGRQFSNSRSEMNVSTLELGDSALYLCASSLGTGGREKLFFGSGTQLSVL.

This clonotype has ten or more counts. The chain couples TRBV2 to TRBJ2-5; the D is unclear. From germline, CDR1 is SNHLY and CDR2 FYNNEI. The CDR3 is 10 amino acids. The V and J ends lost 3 bases and 5 bases respectively, with 1 base between them. CDR3 sequence: CASSEETQYF. DNA for the CDR3: TGTGCCAGCAGTGAGGAGACCCAGTACTTC.

This clonotype was counted many times. The V call is TRBV20-1, the J call TRBJ1-5; TRBD1 is a possible D gene (6 bases). V lost 6 bases, J lost 4 bases, and 13 bases lay in between. Germline values: CDR1 DFQATT, CDR2 SNEGSKA (reference sequence). This CDR3 spans 13 amino acids. The CDR3 region is CSAHGQSNQPQHF. The CDR3 coding sequence is TGCAGTGCCCACGGACAGAGTAATCAGCCCCAGCATTTT.

This clonotype was counted ten times or more. The chain is built from TRBV20-1 and TRBJ2-1; 9 positions agree with TRBD1. The CDR3 length is 16 residues. V shed 3 bases and J 5 bases; nucleotides not matched to a gene: 11. The germline V gene has CDR1 DFQATT and CDR2 SNEGSKA (reference sequence). The CDR3 DNA sequence: TGCAGTGCTAGTCCCCCCGACAGGGGGAAACACAATGAGCAGTTCTTC. It translates to CSASPPDRGKHNEQFF.

This clonotype has ten or more counts. J is TRBJ2-1 and V is TRBV3-1; 8 bases fit TRBD2. Germline CDR1 LGHDT, CDR2 YNNKEL (reference sequence). The CDR3 runs 15 residues. J gave up 4 bases and V 2 bases, and 4 bases lay outside the gene matches. The CDR3 DNA reads as TGTGCCAGCAGCCAAATGAGACTAGCGTACAATGAGCAGTTCTTC. Translating gives CASSQMRLAYNEQFF.

This clonotype was recorded at least ten times. The V gene is TRBV6-5, the J gene TRBJ2-6, with D uncertain. Trimming took off 4 bases at V and 0 bases at J, with 7 bases between the two ends. The germline V gene encodes CDR1 MNHEY and CDR2 SVGAGI. CDR3 size: 15 residues. CDR3 in amino acids: CASSFYFSGANVLTF. CDR3 bases: TGTGCCAGCAGTTTCTATTTCTCTGGGGCCAACGTCCTGACTTTC.

In this sample, this clonotype turned up many times. The V gene is TRBV12-3 or TRBV12-4, the J gene TRBJ2-3; D ambiguous. The V end lost 6 bases, the J end lost 6 bases, and 16 bases lay between the germline ends. The CDR3 runs 14 residues. The CDR3 bases are TGTGCCAGCAGCGAGACAAGTCCGGCTGATACGCAGTATTTT. It translates to CASSETSPADTQYF.

This clonotype came up many times. CDR3 protein: CASSRTGDSEDTQYF. The CDR3 DNA reads TGTGCCAGCAGCCGGACGGGCGATTCGGAAGATACGCAGTATTTT. V usage is TRBV12-3 or TRBV12-4 and J usage is TRBJ2-3; D not resolved. Trimming removed 6 bases from V and 5 bases from J, with 18 bases in between. The CDR3 totals 15 residues.

This clonotype appeared many times. V is TRBV5-1 and J is TRBJ2-7, with D possibly being TRBD2 (5 bases). Trimming removed 0 bases from V and 6 bases from J, with 13 bases in between. Germline-derived CDR1 and CDR2 are SGHRS and YFSETQ. The CDR3 covers 14 residues. This CDR3 is CASSLVQWAGEQYF. In DNA form, the CDR3 reads TGCGCCAGCAGCTTGGTCCAGTGGGCGGGCGAGCAGTACTTC.

In its sample, this clonotype was seen many times. The CDR3 loop reads CASSLADSPINQPQHF. The CDR3 region has the DNA TGCGCCAGCAGCCTCGCCGACAGTCCCATAAATCAGCCCCAGCATTTT. This rearrangement joins TRBV4-1 to TRBJ1-5, with TRBD1 as a possible D gene (5 bases). Germline CDR1 and CDR2: MGHRA and YSYEKL. The CDR3 covers 16 residues. Trimming cost V 4 bases and J 4 bases, with 17 bases left between them.

In its sample, this clonotype was seen many times. The chain joins TRBV7-9 to TRBJ1-4, with D perhaps matching TRBD1 (5 bases). V was trimmed by 7 bases and J by 8 bases, leaving 17 bases between them. This CDR3 is built from 14 residues. CDR1 is SEHNR, CDR2 FQNEAQ, per germline (reference sequence). For the CDR3, the DNA is TGTGCCAGCACTACCGGGGGGGACGGAGAAAAACTGTTTTTT. It encodes CASTTGGDGEKLFF.